The 32 T cell receptor beta chains presented below share a single source sample, sequenced in a study of T cells expressing NK-cell markers. TCRdb reprocessed the 5' RACE reads, with one entry per CDR3 protein and no DNA. The sample has hundreds of thousands of distinct CDR3 sequences. The material sequenced was blood T cells: a sorted CD56 or NKG2C T cell subset, CD4+ or CD8+ T cells, or bulk PBMC T cells (not recorded which). The receptors shown here come from a man aged 18-70 years in good health.

The gene calls are TRBV7-9 and TRBJ2-2. Per the germline V gene, CDR1 is SEHNR and CDR2 is FQNEAQ (reference sequence). The CDR3 sequence is 16 residues long. The CDR3 loop is CASSPVGILNTGELFF.

This chain uses TRBV9 with TRBJ2-7; TCRdb proposes TRBD1, but this gene call is untestable without DNA. Germline loops: CDR1 SGDLS, CDR2 YYNGEE. This CDR3 is 16 amino acids long. This CDR3 reads CASSVGYQAGGYEQYF.

The chain couples TRBV18 to TRBJ2-3; TCRdb's D call, TRBD2, is unchecked because there is no DNA. Germline V CDR1 and CDR2: KGHSH, LQKENI. This CDR3 spans 14 amino acids. CDR3 loop: CASKGLSSTDTQYF.

The gene calls are TRBV20-1 and TRBJ2-2; TCRdb designates TRBD2, a call that cannot be tested without DNA. The CDR3 contains 14 residues. CDR1 and CDR2 from the germline V gene are DFQATT and SNEGSKA (reference sequence). The CDR3 region is CSARRLDGAGELFF.

The rearrangement joins TRBV18 to TRBJ1-5. The V gene's germline CDR1 is KGHSH and CDR2 LQKENI. The CDR3 sequence is 13 residues long. CDR3 amino acids: CASSRGSNQPQHF.

The chain couples TRBV2 to TRBJ2-2; TCRdb indicates TRBD1, and absent DNA this call remains unverified. The CDR3 is 14 residues long. Germline V gene data show CDR1 as SNHLY and CDR2 as FYNNEI. CDR3 residues: CASSGTVTTGELFF. The full variable domain, completed using reference TRBV2 and TRBJ2-2, is EPEVTQTPSHQVTQMGQEVILRCVPISNHLYFYWYRQILGQKVEFLVSFYNNEISEKSEIFDDQFSVERPDGSNFTLKIRSTKLEDSAMYFCASSGTVTTGELFFGEGSRLTVL.

The genes are TRBV19 and TRBJ2-3; TCRdb outputs TRBD1, but without DNA this stays unchecked. Germline-derived CDR1 and CDR2 are LNHDA and SQIVND (reference sequence). This CDR3 has 15 residues. This CDR3 is CASSNPGQGPDTQYF.

The chain has TRBV5-4 and TRBJ2-3; TCRdb outputs TRBD1, but without DNA this stays unchecked. CDR3 length: 15 residues. CDR1 is SGHNT and CDR2 is YYREEE in the germline V gene (reference sequence). This CDR3 is CASSSRQESTDTQYF.

The rearrangement links TRBV28 to TRBJ2-3; the TCRdb call, TRBD1, lacks DNA for checking. CDR1 and CDR2 from the germline V gene are MDHEN and SYDVKM. The CDR3 extends over 13 amino acids. The CDR3: CASSHRSPDTQYF. The full variable domain, its missing parts supplied by reference TRBV28 and TRBJ2-3, is DVKVTQSSRYLVKRTGEKVFLECVQDMDHENMFWYRQDPGLGLRLIYFSYDVKMKEKGDIPEGYSVSREKKERFSLILESASTNQTSMYLCASSHRSPDTQYFGPGTRLTVL.

The gene calls are TRBV12-3 or TRBV12-4 and TRBJ2-7; without DNA, the TCRdb call of TRBD2 cannot be checked. The CDR3 length is 15 residues. This CDR3 is CASAEVSSGSYEQYF.

The rearrangement uses TRBV6-1 and TRBJ1-1; TCRdb's assignment of TRBD1 cannot be checked, as there is no DNA. The CDR3 sequence is 17 residues long. Per the germline V gene, CDR1 is MNHNS and CDR2 is SASEGT. CDR3 in amino acids: CASSVFPGQGTNTEAFF.

The chain combines TRBV29-1 with TRBJ2-1; TCRdb's assignment of TRBD1 cannot be checked, as there is no DNA. The CDR3 extends over 13 amino acids. Germline values: CDR1 SQVTM, CDR2 ANQGSEA. The CDR3 spells CSAQTGTYNEQFF.

The chain combines TRBV6-5 with TRBJ2-5. Germline CDR1 MNHEY, CDR2 SVGAGI. The CDR3 runs to 16 residues. CDR3 in amino acids: CASSYSFTTLQETQYF.

The chain uses TRBV7-8 and TRBJ1-5. Germline CDR1 and CDR2: SGHVS and FQNEAQ. The CDR3 length is 16 residues. The CDR3 region is CASSLVLGASNQPQHF.

This chain joins TRBV18 and TRBJ1-5. Germline V lookup: CDR1 KGHSH, CDR2 LQKENI. The CDR3 is made up of 15 amino acids. Here the CDR3 reads CASSPQGAEPQPQHF.

The CDR3 region is CASSRMDVTTLHF. V and J are TRBV6-5 and TRBJ1-6. Germline V gene lookup returns CDR1 MNHEY and CDR2 SVGAGI. The CDR3 has 13 residues.

The CDR3 sequence: CASSRTGYEQYF. This rearrangement joins TRBV2 to TRBJ2-7; the D call of TRBD1 rests on TCRdb alone, since no DNA is present to check it. Germline V gene data show CDR1 as SNHLY and CDR2 as FYNNEI. The CDR3 extends over 12 amino acids. Variable domain in full (rest from reference TRBV2 and TRBJ2-7): EPEVTQTPSHQVTQMGQEVILRCVPISNHLYFYWYRQILGQKVEFLVSFYNNEISEKSEIFDDQFSVERPDGSNFTLKIRSTKLEDSAMYFCASSRTGYEQYFGPGTRLTVT.

This sequence joins TRBV11-2 and TRBJ2-3; the TRBD2 assignment by TCRdb is unverifiable without DNA. CDR3 length equals 16 residues. The germline CDR1 and CDR2 sequences are SGHAT and FQNNGV. CDR3 loop: CASSLAASGLTDTQYF.

The rearrangement uses TRBV9 and TRBJ2-1; the D call from TCRdb, TRBD2, cannot be confirmed without DNA. The CDR3 spans 15 residues. The germline CDR1 and CDR2 sequences are SGDLS and YYNGEE. CDR3 amino acids: CASSVVATGRDEQFF.

The chain combines TRBV7-9 with TRBJ2-4; TCRdb returns TRBD1, unconfirmable since there is no DNA. The germline V gene has CDR1 SEHNR and CDR2 FQNEAQ (reference sequence). The CDR3 has 15 amino acids. The CDR3 protein is CASSRDRTAKNIQYF.

The chain recombines TRBV29-1 with TRBJ2-3; TCRdb returns TRBD1, unconfirmable since there is no DNA. Germline values: CDR1 SQVTM, CDR2 ANQGSEA. The CDR3 loop spans 15 amino acids. The CDR3 region is CSVDTTGGITDTQYF.

V usage is TRBV20-1 and J usage is TRBJ2-7; TCRdb's assignment of TRBD2 cannot be checked, as there is no DNA. The CDR3 spans 15 residues. The germline CDR1 and CDR2 sequences are DFQATT and SNEGSKA (reference sequence). The CDR3 protein is CSARDLGTSGYEQYF.

The V call is TRBV5-6, the J call TRBJ1-4; lacking DNA, the TRBD1 call made by TCRdb goes unchecked. CDR1 and CDR2 (germline): SGHDT, YYEEEE. CDR3 length equals 15 residues. The CDR3 reads CASSLAGQGSEKLFF.

The chain employs TRBV19 and TRBJ1-2; absent DNA, TCRdb's TRBD1 call cannot be checked. Germline assignment: CDR1 LNHDA and CDR2 SQIVND (reference sequence). The CDR3 is made up of 13 amino acids. The CDR3 is CASSTDPGTRYTF.

V is TRBV5-1 and J is TRBJ2-7; the D call from TCRdb, TRBD2, cannot be confirmed without DNA. Germline V gene sequence: CDR1 SGHRS, CDR2 YFSETQ. The CDR3 sequence is 16 residues long. The CDR3 loop is CASSFQTSGVTYEQYF.

The chain employs TRBV20-1 and TRBJ2-5; the D gene TCRdb calls, TRBD1, cannot be checked with no DNA. The CDR3 is 14 amino acids. Germline V gives CDR1 DFQATT, CDR2 SNEGSKA (reference sequence). CDR3 in amino acids: CSARTGAYQETQYF.

V usage is TRBV5-8 and J usage is TRBJ2-5; TCRdb's D call of TRBD2 is untestable without DNA. Per the germline V gene, CDR1 is SGHTS and CDR2 is YDEGEE. This CDR3 comprises 15 residues. CDR3 sequence reads: CASSLGLAGEETQYF. Variable domain in full (rest from reference TRBV5-8 and TRBJ2-5): EAGVTQSPTHLIKTRGQQATLRCSPISGHTSVYWYQQALGLGLQFLLWYDEGEERNRGNFPPRFSGRQFPNYSSELNVNALELEDSALYLCASSLGLAGEETQYFGPGTRLLVL.

The V call is TRBV6-1, the J call TRBJ2-7; as DNA is missing, the TRBD1 call by TCRdb cannot be tested. The CDR3 has 14 amino acids. CDR1 is MNHNS, CDR2 SASEGT, per germline. The CDR3 loop reads CASSPPGQNYEQYF.

This chain uses TRBV20-1 with TRBJ1-4. The CDR3 covers 12 residues. Germline CDR1 DFQATT, CDR2 SNEGSKA (reference sequence). The CDR3 loop is CSALGLSEKLFF.

The V call is TRBV25-1, the J call TRBJ2-3. This CDR3 spans 13 amino acids. CDR1 and CDR2 from the germline V gene are MGHDK and SYGVNS. CDR3: CASSEYSVDTQYF.

The gene calls are TRBV12-3 or TRBV12-4 and TRBJ1-6; the D gene TCRdb calls, TRBD1, cannot be checked with no DNA. CDR3 size: 15 residues. The CDR3 protein is CASSSLPGQNSPLHF.

The chain is built from TRBV11-2 and TRBJ2-1; the TCRdb D gene call, TRBD1, has no DNA to confirm it. This CDR3 region has 15 residues. CDR1 SGHAT and CDR2 FQNNGV come from the germline V gene. The CDR3 loop reads CASSLSGGRYNEQFF. Full variable domain (outside the CDR3, taken from reference TRBV11-2 and TRBJ2-1): EAGVAQSPRYKIIEKRQSVAFWCNPISGHATLYWYQQILGQGPKLLIQFQNNGVVDDSQLPKDRFSAERLKGVDSTLKIQPAKLEDSAVYLCASSLSGGRYNEQFFGPGTRLTVL.